This entry is about one T cell receptor beta chain. Its antigen specificity is not known. No qualities accompany the bases; no much larger clone lies one base away. These data come from a study of blood T cell repertoires in COVID-19 (dated by TCRdb to about 2020). At the level of the whole study: Samples from collaborators originated in the United States, Italy and Spain and spanned both the acute and convalescent phases of COVID-19. The prospective study material was composed of cDNA or gDNA derived from T cells, B-cell-depleted T cells, or PBMCs. The dataset comprised deeply sampled blood TCRbeta repertoires from subjects exposed to, actively infected with, or recovered from COVID-19. A freely available public database, intended as a resource for researchers studying the immune response to SARS-CoV-2, is where the repertoires were released. The samples were drawn from the first 160 participants of the ongoing ImmuneRACE study and from 1,254 subjects provided by 6 global collaborators. The sample metadata nearly always contained a de-identified subject ID, COVID-19 status, age in years and sex. Where available, HLA class I and class II types were obtained from metadata supplied by the sample provider rather than from assay-based typing. Summary of the overall study and its limitations: The quantity of clinical and demographic metadata differed by source and by participant and was supplied without curation.

V and J are truncated by 2 bases and 7 bases respectively, leaving an intervening sequence of 12 bases. CDR1 is given as SGHDT and CDR2 as YYEEEE, both from the germline V gene. The CDR3 spans 13 residues, from the cysteine through the phenylalanine. The DNA shown is the 39-base CDR3, in frame from base 1. The immunoSEQ Assay, a bias-controlled multiplex PCR, was used to amplify TCRbeta CDR3 regions from genomic DNA. Turning to the authors' computational methods: The number of nucleated cells in each sample was estimated from the amplification of reference gene primers within the assay. To quantify the absolute abundance of each unique TCRbeta CDR3 rearrangement, sequence reads were collapsed and filtered. Productive Simpson clonality was computed per sample as the square root of Simpson's diversity index over productive rearrangements. TCRdb took this table from immuneACCESS and kept in-frame rearrangements with V and J called. Such tables lack part of the clones; where checked against another copy, unresolved V genes explain under half of the gap, and the rest is unexplained. That table supplies the V and J calls and clone size; D and trimming were determined from the DNA. This sample is represented by about 42,000 clones; approximately 92% of them were singletons. Approximately 10% of the sample rests with the top ten.

Collaborating institutions collected whole blood in K2EDTA tubes following their own protocols. For TCRbeta analysis, collaborators shipped samples in one of three forms: frozen whole blood, isolated PBMCs, or DNA extracted from either of those sample types. This TCR was recovered from a man younger than 45 with active or convalescent COVID-19. The chain couples TRBV5-6 to TRBJ2-5; TRBD1 could be the D gene, as 5 bases match. Specimen: peripheral blood. The DNA sequence is as follows: TGTGCCAGCAGCTTACAGTTAAGGGGGACCCAGTACTTC. This is translated as CASSLQLRGTQYF.